Below, 4 T cell receptor beta chains from the same sample are listed, as sequenced in a study of PD-1 blockade in classical Hodgkin lymphoma. Assay: immunoSEQ multiplex PCR; the TCRdb copy retains only in-frame clones and omits some. The data contain some 25,000 clones, 67% of them singletons. Autologous stem cell transplantation was followed by relapse in every patient, and brentuximab vedotin exposure varied. The material sequenced was peripheral blood mononuclear cells (PBMCs), taken before the second cycle of nivolumab. These receptors were taken from a human donor with classical Hodgkin lymphoma.

CDR3 DNA: TGTGCCAGCAGCGTATGGGACAGGACCCTTCCTAACTATGGCTACACCTTC. Its translation: CASSVWDRTLPNYGYTF. This chain connects TRBV9 to TRBJ1-2; 8 nucleotides agree with TRBD1. This CDR3 is built from 17 residues. The V gene end was trimmed by 1 base and the J gene end by 0 bases; junction bases not matched to a gene: 8. From germline, CDR1 is SGDLS and CDR2 YYNGEE.

The chain links TRBV9 to TRBJ2-2; the D gene is possibly TRBD1 (7 bases). The CDR3 runs to 15 residues. Germline loops: CDR1 SGDLS, CDR2 YYNGEE. Trimming left V 3 bases short and J 4 bases short, with 13 bases between. CDR3 DNA: TGTGCCAGCAGCGGGAGACAGGGAGGCACCGGGGAGCTGTTTTTT. It is translated as CASSGRQGGTGELFF.

The V and J genes are TRBV5-6 and TRBJ1-6, with D perhaps matching TRBD1 (6 bases). There are 15 residues in the CDR3. Per the germline V gene, CDR1 is SGHDT and CDR2 is YYEEEE. V gave up 6 bases and J gave up 7 bases, with 17 bases separating them. The CDR3 DNA follows: TGTGCCAGCATCGATCAGGGGAGGGGAAATTCACCCCTCCACTTT. It yields the protein CASIDQGRGNSPLHF.

The V call is TRBV7-9, the J call TRBJ2-7; perhaps TRBD2 as D (6 bases). V was cut by 7 bases and J by 2 bases, with 15 bases left in between. Germline V lookup: CDR1 SEHNR, CDR2 FQNEAQ (reference sequence). This CDR3 region has 14 residues. CDR3 amino acids: CASNPAGWPYEQYF. The CDR3 coding sequence is TGTGCCAGCAACCCGGCGGGGTGGCCCTACGAGCAGTACTTC.